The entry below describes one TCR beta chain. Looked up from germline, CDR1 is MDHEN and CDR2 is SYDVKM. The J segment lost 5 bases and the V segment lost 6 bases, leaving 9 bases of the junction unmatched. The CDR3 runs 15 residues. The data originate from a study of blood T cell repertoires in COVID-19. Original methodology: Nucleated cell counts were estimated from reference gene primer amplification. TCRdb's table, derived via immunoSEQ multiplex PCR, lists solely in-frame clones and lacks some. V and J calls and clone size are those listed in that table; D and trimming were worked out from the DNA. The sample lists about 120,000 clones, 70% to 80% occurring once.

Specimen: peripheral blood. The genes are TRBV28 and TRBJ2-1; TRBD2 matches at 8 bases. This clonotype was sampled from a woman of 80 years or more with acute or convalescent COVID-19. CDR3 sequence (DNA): TGTGCCAGCAGCCGACCGGGACTAGGGGACAATGAGCAGTTCTTC. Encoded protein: CASSRPGLGDNEQFF.